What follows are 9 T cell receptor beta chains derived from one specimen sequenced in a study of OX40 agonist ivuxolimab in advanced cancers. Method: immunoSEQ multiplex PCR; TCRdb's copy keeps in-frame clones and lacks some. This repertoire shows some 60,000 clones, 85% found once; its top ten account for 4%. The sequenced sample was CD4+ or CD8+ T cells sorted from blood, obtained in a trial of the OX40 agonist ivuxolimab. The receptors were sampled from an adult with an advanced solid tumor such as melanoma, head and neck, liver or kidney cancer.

Here the CDR3 reads CASSFPQGAKDQPQHF. The DNA of the CDR3 is TGTGCCAGCAGTTTCCCTCAAGGGGCGAAGGATCAGCCCCAGCATTTT. The chain employs TRBV28 and TRBJ1-5, with D possibly matching TRBD1 (5 bases). The CDR3 runs 16 residues. V lost 3 bases and J 5 bases, leaving 17 bases between the germline ends. The germline CDR1 and CDR2 sequences are MDHEN and SYDVKM.

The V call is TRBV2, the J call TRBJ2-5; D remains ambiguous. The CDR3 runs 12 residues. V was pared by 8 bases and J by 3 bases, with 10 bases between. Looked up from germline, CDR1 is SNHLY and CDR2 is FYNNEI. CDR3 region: CASGWQKETQYF. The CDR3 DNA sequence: TGTGCCAGCGGGTGGCAGAAAGAGACCCAGTACTTC.

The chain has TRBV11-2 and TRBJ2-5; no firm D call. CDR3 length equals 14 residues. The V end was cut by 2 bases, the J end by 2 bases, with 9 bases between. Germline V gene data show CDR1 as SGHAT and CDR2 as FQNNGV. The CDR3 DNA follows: TGTGCCAGCAGCTTAATGTCGTCTCAAGAGACCCAGTACTTC. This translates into CASSLMSSQETQYF.

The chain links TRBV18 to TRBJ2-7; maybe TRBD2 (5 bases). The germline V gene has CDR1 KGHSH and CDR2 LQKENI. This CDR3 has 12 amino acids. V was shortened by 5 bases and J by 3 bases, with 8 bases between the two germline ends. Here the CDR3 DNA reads TGTGCCAGCTCATTGGGAGACTACGAGCAGTACTTC. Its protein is CASSLGDYEQYF.

The CDR3 nucleotides are TGCGCCAGCAGCCAAGGGGTCACCGGGACAGGGCGAACCTACGAGCAGTACTTC. It specifies CASSQGVTGTGRTYEQYF. The chain couples TRBV4-1 to TRBJ2-7; 9 nucleotides agree with TRBD1. The CDR3 sequence is 18 residues long. Germline lookup yields CDR1 MGHRA and CDR2 YSYEKL. Trimming took 1 base from V and 2 from J; bases not matched to a gene: 12.

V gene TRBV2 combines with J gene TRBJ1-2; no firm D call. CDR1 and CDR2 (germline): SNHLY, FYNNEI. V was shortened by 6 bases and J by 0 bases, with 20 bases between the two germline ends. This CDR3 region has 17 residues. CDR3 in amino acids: CASRPRQVKITNYGYTF. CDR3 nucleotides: TGTGCCAGCAGGCCGAGGCAGGTGAAAATCACTAACTATGGCTACACCTTC.

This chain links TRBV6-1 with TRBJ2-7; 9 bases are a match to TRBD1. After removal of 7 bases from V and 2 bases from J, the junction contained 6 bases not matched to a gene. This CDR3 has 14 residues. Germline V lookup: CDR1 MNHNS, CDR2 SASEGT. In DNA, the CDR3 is TGTGCCAGCACCCACCGGACAGGGGCCTACGAGCAGTACTTC. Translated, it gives CASTHRTGAYEQYF.

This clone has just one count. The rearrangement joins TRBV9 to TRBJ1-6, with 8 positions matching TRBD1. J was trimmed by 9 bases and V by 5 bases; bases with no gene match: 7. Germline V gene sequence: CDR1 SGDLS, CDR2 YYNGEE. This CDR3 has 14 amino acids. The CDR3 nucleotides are TGTGCCAGCAGTCAAACAGGGGGTGCTTCACCCCTCCACTTT. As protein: CASSQTGGASPLHF. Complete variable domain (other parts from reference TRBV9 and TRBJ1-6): DSGVTQTPKHLITATGQRVTLRCSPRSGDLSVYWYQQSLDQGLQFLIQYYNGEERAKGNILERFSAQQFPDLHSELNLSSLELGDSALYFCASSQTGGASPLHFGNGTRLTVT.

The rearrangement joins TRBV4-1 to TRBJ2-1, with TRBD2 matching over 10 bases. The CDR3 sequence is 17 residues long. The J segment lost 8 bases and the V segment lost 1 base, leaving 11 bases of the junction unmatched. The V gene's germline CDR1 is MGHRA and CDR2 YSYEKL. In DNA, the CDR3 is TGCGCCAGCAGCCAAGTTTTAGTTAGCGGGGGGTTGGATGAGCAGTTCTTC. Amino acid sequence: CASSQVLVSGGLDEQFF.